This is a list of T cell receptor beta chains from one sample in a study of blood T cell repertoires in COVID-19. Assay: immunoSEQ multiplex PCR; the TCRdb copy retains only in-frame clones and omits some. The sample has around 200,000 clones; about 80% are singletons. What was sequenced was peripheral blood. The source of these receptors is a man in his forties or fifties with active or convalescent COVID-19. Both conserved end residues are part of each CDR3. Each record gives: D gene, V gene, clone size, J gene, CDR3 DNA, CDR3 protein. A D gene is named only where the DNA matches it firmly. Clone sizes are given selectively: once, few, many, or a class where the clone is expanded.

.	TRBV12-3/TRBV12-4	once	TRBJ1-3	TGTGCCAGCAGTTTACCGGGTGGAAACACCATATATTTT	CASSLPGGNTIYF
.	TRBV30	.	TRBJ1-1	TGTGCCTGGAGTATGGCATCCACTGAAGCTTTCTTT	CAWSMASTEAFF
TRBD2	TRBV11-2	.	TRBJ2-1	TGTGCCAGCAGCTTAGGCGGGGGGGCTTACAATGAGCAGTTCTTC	CASSLGGGAYNEQFF
.	TRBV28	.	TRBJ2-6	TGTGCCAGCAGCTCCGTTGGCAGGGCACTCGGGGCCAACGTCCTGACTTTC	CASSSVGRALGANVLTF
TRBD2	TRBV7-8	.	TRBJ2-1	TGTGCCAGCAGCCTTCGAGGGAGCGGGGTAGTGTTCTTC	CASSLRGSGVVFF
TRBD2	TRBV24-1	.	TRBJ2-3	TGTGCCACCAGTGATGCCTCTAGCGGGGGCACAGATACGCAGTATTTT	CATSDASSGGTDTQYF
.	TRBV5-6	.	TRBJ1-5	TGTGCCAGCAGCTTGGCCGGGCAGCCCCAGCATTTT	CASSLAGQPQHF
.	TRBV7-8	few	TRBJ2-6	TGTGCCAGCAGCCCGCCGGGGGCTGGGGCCAACGTCCTGACTTTC	CASSPPGAGANVLTF
TRBD1	TRBV10-3	once	TRBJ1-4	TGTGCCATCAGTGGGGGGACAGGGAATGAAAAACTGTTTTTT	CAISGGTGNEKLFF
TRBD1	TRBV19	once	TRBJ1-1	TGTGCCAGTAGTATTTGGGGTATCACAGGGGGCTCTGAAGCTTTCTTT	CASSIWGITGGSEAFF
TRBD1	TRBV18	.	TRBJ2-3	TGTGCCAGCTCACCACCGTTGTTGAATCTACAACGGGACAGGGGGCGGGAAGATACGCAGTATTTT	CASSPPLLNLQRDRGREDTQYF
TRBD1	TRBV12-5	.	TRBJ2-7	TGTGCTAGTGCCTCGGGGATGGGACAGATTTACGAGCAGTACTTC	CASASGMGQIYEQYF
.	TRBV25-1	.	TRBJ2-7	TGTGCCAGCAGTGAAGGCGGAGGCTACGAGCAGTACTTC	CASSEGGGYEQYF
TRBD2	TRBV9	.	TRBJ2-7	TGTGCCAGCAGCTTACTAGCGACGGGCTACGAGCAGTACTTC	CASSLLATGYEQYF
.	TRBV5-6	.	TRBJ1-1	TGTGCCAGCAGCTTGTCGCCAGTCCAAAACACTGAAGCTTTCTTT	CASSLSPVQNTEAFF
.	TRBV9	once	TRBJ2-6	TGTGCCAGCAGCGCTCAGACGGGGGGCGGGGCCAACGTCCTGACTTTC	CASSAQTGGGANVLTF
TRBD1	TRBV5-1	.	TRBJ1-1	TGCGCCAGCAGCTCACAGGGGCGGAGCTCCTATGAAGCTTTCTTT	CASSSQGRSSYEAFF
.	TRBV15	once	TRBJ2-5	TGTGCCACCAGCAGAGATCCGACAGGCCAAGAGACCCAGTACTTC	CATSRDPTGQETQYF
.	TRBV6-5	.	TRBJ2-1	TGTGCCAGCAGTCTTCTCAGGGGGGTTGCTAATGAGCAGTTCTTC	CASSLLRGVANEQFF
TRBD1	TRBV5-6	.	TRBJ2-7	TGTGCCAGCAGCGTACTTGTCCGGGACAGCTCCTACGAGCAGTACTTC	CASSVLVRDSSYEQYF
.	TRBV5-6	.	TRBJ2-7	TGTGCCAGCAGCTTCCAGGTAAACGAGCAGTACTTC	CASSFQVNEQYF
TRBD1	TRBV5-4	.	TRBJ1-2	TGTGCCAGCAGCCTATCGGGACAGGGGGACGGCTACACCTTC	CASSLSGQGDGYTF
.	TRBV30	.	TRBJ1-1	TGTGCCTGGAGTGTTTTCAGGTTT	CAWSVFRF
.	TRBV18	once	TRBJ1-5	TGTGCCAGCTCACCAGTTAGGGGCCACAATCAGCCCCAGCATTTT	CASSPVRGHNQPQHF
.	TRBV5-4	.	TRBJ2-1	TGTGCCAGCAGCCCCCCCGGGAGCTCCTACAATGAGCAGTTCTTC	CASSPPGSSYNEQFF
.	TRBV5-1	.	TRBJ2-7	TGCGCCAGCAGCTCTCCTGGGGGGATGGAAGGCTACGAGCAGTACTTC	CASSSPGGMEGYEQYF
.	TRBV10-3	.	TRBJ2-3	TGTGCCACTTTAGGGGGTTCTAGCACAGATACGCAGTATTTT	CATLGGSSTDTQYF
TRBD1	TRBV18	.	TRBJ1-2	TGTGCCAGCTCAGAAAGACAGGGTCGTTGGGATGGCTACACCTTC	CASSERQGRWDGYTF
.	TRBV15	.	TRBJ2-7	TGTGCCACCAGCAGAGAAGGGGTCGGCTACGAGCAGTACTTC	CATSREGVGYEQYF
TRBD1	TRBV27	once	TRBJ1-6	TGTGCCAGTCGTCCGGGACAGGATGTCTCACCCCTCCACTTT	CASRPGQDVSPLHF
.	TRBV7-2	.	TRBJ1-2	TGTGCCAGCAGCTTAGCGAACGGCTATGGCTACACCTTC	CASSLANGYGYTF
.	TRBV4-3	.	TRBJ1-6	TGCGCCAGCAGCCAAGAAAGTCAGTATAATTCACCCCTCCACTTT	CASSQESQYNSPLHF
TRBD1	TRBV18	.	TRBJ1-1	TGTGCCAGCTCACCAATGGGGACAGGGGATTCCTACACTGAAGCTTTCTTT	CASSPMGTGDSYTEAFF
.	TRBV7-9	.	TRBJ2-5	TGTGCCAGCAGCCCAGGGGCAAAAGAGACCCAGTACTTC	CASSPGAKETQYF
TRBD2	TRBV19	.	TRBJ2-1	TGTGCCAGTAGTCAGCGGGGGGGAAACAATGAGCAGTTCTTC	CASSQRGGNNEQFF
TRBD2	TRBV30	.	TRBJ2-5	TGTGCCTGGAGTGTTAGCGGGGGGTCGAAGACCCAGTACTTC	CAWSVSGGSKTQYF
TRBD2	TRBV11-3	.	TRBJ2-4	TGTGCCAGCAGCCAAGGACTAGCGGGGAACATTCAGTACTTC	CASSQGLAGNIQYF
TRBD2	TRBV11-2	.	TRBJ2-1	TGTGCCAGCAGCTTACTAGCGGGGGGATTAGCCTACAATGAGCAGTTCTTC	CASSLLAGGLAYNEQFF
.	TRBV6-5	.	TRBJ1-2	TGTGCCAGCAGTACCGGACAGAGTGGAGACTATGGCTACACCTTC	CASSTGQSGDYGYTF